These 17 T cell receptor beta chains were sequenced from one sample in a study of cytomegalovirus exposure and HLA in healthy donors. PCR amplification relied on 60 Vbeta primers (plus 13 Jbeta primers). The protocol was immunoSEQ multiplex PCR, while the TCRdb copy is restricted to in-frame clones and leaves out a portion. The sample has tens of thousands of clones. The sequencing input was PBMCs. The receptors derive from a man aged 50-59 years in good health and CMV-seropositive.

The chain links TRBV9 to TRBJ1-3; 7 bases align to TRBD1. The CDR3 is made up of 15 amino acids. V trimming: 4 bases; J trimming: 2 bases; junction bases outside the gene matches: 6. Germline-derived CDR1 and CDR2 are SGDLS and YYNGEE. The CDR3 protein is CASSPGTATGNTIYF. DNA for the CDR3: TGTGCCAGCAGCCCCGGGACAGCAACTGGAAACACCATATATTTT.

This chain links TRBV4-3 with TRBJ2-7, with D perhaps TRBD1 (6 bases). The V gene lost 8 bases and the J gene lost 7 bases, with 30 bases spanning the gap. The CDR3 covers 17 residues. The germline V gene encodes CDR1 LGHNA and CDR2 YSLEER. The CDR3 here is CASAQDIIRGSQGEQYF. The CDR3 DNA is TGCGCCAGCGCCCAGGATATCATAAGGGGGAGCCAGGGGGAGCAGTACTTC.

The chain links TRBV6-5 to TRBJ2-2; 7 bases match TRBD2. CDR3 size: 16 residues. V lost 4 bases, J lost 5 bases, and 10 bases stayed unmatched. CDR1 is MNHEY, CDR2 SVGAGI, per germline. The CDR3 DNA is TGTGCCAGCAGTTCCCGGGGGACGGGAGGTACCGGGGAGCTGTTTTTT. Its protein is CASSSRGTGGTGELFF.

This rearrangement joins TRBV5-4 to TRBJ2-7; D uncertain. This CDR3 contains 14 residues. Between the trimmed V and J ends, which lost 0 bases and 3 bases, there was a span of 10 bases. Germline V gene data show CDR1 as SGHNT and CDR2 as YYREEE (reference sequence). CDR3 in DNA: TGTGCCAGCAGCTTGGATAAACGTAGCTACGAGCAGTACTTC. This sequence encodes CASSLDKRSYEQYF.

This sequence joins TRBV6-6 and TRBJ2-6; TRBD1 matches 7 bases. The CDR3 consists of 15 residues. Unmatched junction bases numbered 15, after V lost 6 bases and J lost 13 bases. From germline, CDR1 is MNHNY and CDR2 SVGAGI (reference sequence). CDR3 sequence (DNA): TGTGCCAGCAGAACTGACAGGGTTAATCGCTTAGTCCTGACTTTC. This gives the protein CASRTDRVNRLVLTF.

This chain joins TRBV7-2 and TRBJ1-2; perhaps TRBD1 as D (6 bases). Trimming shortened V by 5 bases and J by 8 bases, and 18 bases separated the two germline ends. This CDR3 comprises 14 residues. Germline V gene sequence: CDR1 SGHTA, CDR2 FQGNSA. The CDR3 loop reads CASSLGRQGQGYTF. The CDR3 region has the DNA TGTGCCAGCAGCCTAGGGCGGCAGGGGCAGGGCTACACCTTC.

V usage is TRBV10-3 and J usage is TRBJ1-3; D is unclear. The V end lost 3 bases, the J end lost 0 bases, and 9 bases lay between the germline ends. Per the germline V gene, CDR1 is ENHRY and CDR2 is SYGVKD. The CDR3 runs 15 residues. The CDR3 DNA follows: TGTGCCATCAGTGATCAGTTACACTCTGGAAACACCATATATTTT. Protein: CAISDQLHSGNTIYF.

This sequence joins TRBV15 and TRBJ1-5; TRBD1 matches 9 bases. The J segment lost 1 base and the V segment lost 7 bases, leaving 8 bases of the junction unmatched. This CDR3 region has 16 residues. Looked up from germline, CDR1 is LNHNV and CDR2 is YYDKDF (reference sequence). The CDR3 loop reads CATTPGQGISNQPQHF. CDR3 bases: TGTGCCACCACCCCCGGACAGGGGATAAGCAATCAGCCCCAGCATTTT. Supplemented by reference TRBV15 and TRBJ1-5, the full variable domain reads DAMVIQNPRYQVTQFGKPVTLSCSQTLNHNVMYWYQQKSSQAPKLLFHYYDKDFNNEADTPDNFQSRRPNTSFCFLDIRSPGLGDTAMYLCATTPGQGISNQPQHFGDGTRLSIL.

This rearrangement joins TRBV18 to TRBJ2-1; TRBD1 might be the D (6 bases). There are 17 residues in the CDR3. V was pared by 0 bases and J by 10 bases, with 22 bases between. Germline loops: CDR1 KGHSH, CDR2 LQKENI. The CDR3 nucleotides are TGTGCCAGCTCACCACCGGGGGCAGGGAATCCTTCTAGAGAGCAGTTCTTC. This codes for CASSPPGAGNPSREQFF.

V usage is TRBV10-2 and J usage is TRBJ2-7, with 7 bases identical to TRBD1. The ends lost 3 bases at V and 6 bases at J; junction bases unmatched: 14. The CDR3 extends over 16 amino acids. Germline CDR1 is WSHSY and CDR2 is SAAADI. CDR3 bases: TGCGCCAGCAGTGAACAGGGGATTTCTAGGGGTGGCGAGCAGTACGTC. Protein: CASSEQGISRGGEQYV.

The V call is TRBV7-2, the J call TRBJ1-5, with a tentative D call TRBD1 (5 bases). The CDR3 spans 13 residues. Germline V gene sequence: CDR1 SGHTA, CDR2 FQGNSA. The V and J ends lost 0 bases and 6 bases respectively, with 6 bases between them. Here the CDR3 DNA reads TGTGCCAGCAGCTTAGCGGGGGGTCAGCCCCAGCATTTT. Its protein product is CASSLAGGQPQHF.

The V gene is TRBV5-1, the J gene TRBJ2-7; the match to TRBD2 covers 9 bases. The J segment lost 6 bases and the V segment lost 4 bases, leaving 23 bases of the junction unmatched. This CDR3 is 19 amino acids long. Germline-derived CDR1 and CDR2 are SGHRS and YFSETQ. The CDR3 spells CASSPMGDQGVAGVGEQYF. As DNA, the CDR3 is TGCGCCAGCAGCCCGATGGGGGACCAAGGGGTAGCGGGAGTTGGCGAGCAGTACTTC.

This chain's CDR3 is CSVSGHPVYNEQFF. The CDR3 region has the DNA TGCAGCGTTTCTGGACACCCAGTTTACAATGAGCAGTTCTTC. The chain employs TRBV29-1 and TRBJ2-1; weak D call: TRBD1 (5 bases). Trimming took 5 bases from V and 4 from J, leaving 15 bases between them. CDR3 length equals 14 residues. Germline CDR1 is SQVTM and CDR2 is ANQGSEA.

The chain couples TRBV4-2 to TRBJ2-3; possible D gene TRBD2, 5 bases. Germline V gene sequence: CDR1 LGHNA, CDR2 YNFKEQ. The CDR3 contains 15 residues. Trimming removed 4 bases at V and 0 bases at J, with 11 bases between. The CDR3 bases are TGTGCCAGCAGCCTGAGGGAGCGAAGCACAGATACGCAGTATTTT. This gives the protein CASSLRERSTDTQYF.

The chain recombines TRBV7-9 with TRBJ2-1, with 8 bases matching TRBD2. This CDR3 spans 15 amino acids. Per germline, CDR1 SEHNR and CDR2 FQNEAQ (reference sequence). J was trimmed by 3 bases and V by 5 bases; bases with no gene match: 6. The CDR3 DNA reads TGTGCCAGCAGCACGGCCGGGACTAGCTACAATGAGCAGTTCTTC. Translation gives CASSTAGTSYNEQFF.

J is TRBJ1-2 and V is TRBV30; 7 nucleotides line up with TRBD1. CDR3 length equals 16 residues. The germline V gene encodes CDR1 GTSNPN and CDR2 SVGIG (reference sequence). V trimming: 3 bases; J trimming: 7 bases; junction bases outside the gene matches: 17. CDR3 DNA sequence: TGTGCCTGGAGCAGCACAGAGACGAGGGGGCGATCTGGCTACACCTTC. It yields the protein CAWSSTETRGRSGYTF.

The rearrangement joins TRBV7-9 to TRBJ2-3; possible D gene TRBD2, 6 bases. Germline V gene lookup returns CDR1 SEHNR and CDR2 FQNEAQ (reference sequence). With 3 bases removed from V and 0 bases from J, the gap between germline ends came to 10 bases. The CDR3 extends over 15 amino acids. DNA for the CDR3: TGTGCCAGCAGCTTGGCGGGATTTAGCACAGATACGCAGTATTTT. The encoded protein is CASSLAGFSTDTQYF.